Included here is one T cell receptor beta chain sequence, with context. This clonotype was seen only once. The specificity of this receptor is unknown. The input lacks base qualities; no much larger clone sits a single base away. One read alone makes for weak evidence. This entry belongs to a study of T cells after yellow fever vaccination (dated by TCRdb to about 2019). For context, the study as a whole: The SMART-Seq v4 Ultra Low Input RNA kit was used to prepare libraries from fractions with low cell numbers. Bulk TCR alpha and beta repertoires were sequenced longitudinally to track T-cell clones before and after primary and booster YFV17D yellow fever vaccination. Two healthy male donors, one aged 18 to 29 and one aged 30 to 40 years, were included in the cohort. Bulk PBMC replicates and cell subsets were isolated from blood drawn at multiple timepoints before and after both primary and secondary immunization. Results the study describes overall, beyond this receptor: Most clones expanded after primary vaccination (around 96% of CD4 and over 80% of CD8) were re-detected after the booster, suggesting that broad memory maintenance occurred. Because the study included only two donors, the extent to which the findings can be generalized is limited. A small fraction of clonotypes showed up in both the CD4 and CD8 compartments, probably as a result of convergent recombination. Compared with the primary T-cell response, the secondary T-cell response was weaker but faster, peaking on day 5 rather than day 15. FACS-sorted repertoires could contain abundant contaminating clonotypes from the bulk population, so computational filtering was required.

This sample was sequenced with an Illumina NovaSeq 6000. TCR cDNA was synthesized by 5'RACE template switching, through which a universal primer site and unique molecular identifiers were introduced. cDNA synthesis was primed from both the TCR alpha and TCR beta constant segments. Two PCR steps were used to amplify libraries, with sample barcodes and sequencing adapters being added in the second step. Libraries were sequenced on Illumina HiSeq 2500 (2x100 bp) or NovaSeq (2x150 bp). As for the authors' bioinformatics: MIGEC was used to demultiplex reads and collapse the reads into UMI consensus sequences, and MiXCR was used for V(D)J alignment. Vaccine-responding clonotypes were defined with edgeR using replicate PBMC samples, requiring FDR below 0.01 and a log2 fold change above 5 up to day 15. CD4 or CD8 identity was assigned to each bulk clonotype according to whether the clonotype was present at higher abundance in the sequenced CD4 repertoire or the sequenced CD8 repertoire. TCRdb passed the public sequencing reads through fastp at Q25 and MiXCR, retaining productive beta sequences. Rows with a matching CDR3 protein are joined into one entry that keeps the most common DNA and genes. It is TCRdb's table, rather than the study itself, that gives the V and J calls and clone size. For this sample the table gives around 200,000 distinct CDR3 sequences, of which roughly 9.6% were detected only once. The ten largest clones add up to 36% of the sample.

Sample treatment or condition, as interpreted from the label and publication: live attenuated yellow fever vaccine strain. A standard Ficoll-Paque protocol was used to isolate PBMCs from peripheral blood. Dynabeads CD4 and CD8 positive selection kits were used to isolate CD4 and CD8 T-cell fractions. TriZol was used to extract RNA from bulk PBMCs, CD4 and CD8 fractions, and dextramer-positive and dextramer-negative fractions. V gives up 0 bases and J gives up 2 bases, and the segment between their germline ends measures 13 bases. The germline V gene (reference sequence) supplies CDR1 DFQATT and CDR2 SNEGSKA. From the cysteine up to the phenylalanine, the CDR3 has a length of 15 residues. This entry keeps only the CDR3 DNA: 45 bases, framed from base 1.

This TCR was sampled from a man in his late teens or twenties who received the YFV17D yellow fever vaccine. Recombination joined TRBV20-1 with TRBJ2-5, and the D gene may be TRBD1, 6 bases matching. The sequences come from CD8+ T cells sorted from PBMCs, collected 15 days after the yellow fever booster vaccination. The DNA sequence is as follows: TGCAGTGCTAGAGATTCTCTGGACAGACAAGAGACCCAGTACTTC. Translated, this is CSARDSLDRQETQYF.